The T cell receptor (beta chain) described here comes from a study of T-cell memory formation after mild COVID-19. General study findings and limits: Pre-infection memory already had some responding clones, implying cross-reactive memory joined. A balance of CD4 and CD8 characterized clones contracting day 15 to 85, whereas later expanders leaned CD4+.

From the 5' RACE reads, TCRdb called clonotypes with MiXCR, one entry per CDR3 protein. In the table there are 450,000 to 650,000 distinct CDR3 sequences, more than 15% of which are singletons. V lost 6 bases and J lost 6; bases outside the gene matches: 13. This CDR3 spans 15 amino acids. CDR1 DFQATT and CDR2 SNEGSKA come from the germline V gene (reference sequence). Notes on this clonotype: What it binds is not known.

The V call is TRBV20-1, the J call TRBJ2-7, with TRBD2 matching 11 bases. The receptor comes from an adult woman who had mild COVID-19 (a few samples of this study predate the infection). Cell type and time point are not known. The sequenced material came from PBMCs or a T cell subset sorted from them (not recorded which). In DNA form, the CDR3 reads TGCAGTGCAAGCGAGGCTAGCGGGAGGTATAGCGAGCAGTACTTC. Translation gives CSASEASGRYSEQYF.